Listed here are 18 T cell receptor beta chains from one sample, sequenced in a study of blood T cell repertoires in COVID-19. TCRdb's copy holds only in-frame clones and misses some; the assay was immunoSEQ multiplex PCR. The profile shows 400,000 or so clones, roughly 87% of them singletons. Sequenced sample: PBMCs or T cells enriched from blood (not recorded which). These receptors originate from a woman aged 40 to 49 with acute COVID-19.

The chain joins TRBV5-8 to TRBJ1-2, with 7 positions matching TRBD1. CDR3 size: 14 residues. Germline V lookup: CDR1 SGHTS, CDR2 YDEGEE. V trimming: 10 bases; J trimming: 11 bases; junction bases outside the gene matches: 20. The CDR3, as DNA: TGTGCCGGGGGAAGGGGGCGAGGGAGATGGTCGTACACCTTC. Translated: CAGGRGRGRWSYTF.

This CDR3 reads CASSSGFSEKLFF. In DNA, the CDR3 is TGCGCCAGCAGCTCGGGTTTTTCCGAAAAACTGTTTTTT. V is TRBV5-1 and J is TRBJ1-4; no clear D gene. CDR1 SGHRS and CDR2 YFSETQ come from the germline V gene. Between the trimmed V and J ends, which lost 3 bases and 8 bases, there was a span of 11 bases. The CDR3 runs 13 residues.

CDR3 amino acids: CASRGTGGGYTF. As DNA, the CDR3 is TGTGCCAGCAGAGGAACCGGGGGTGGCTACACCTTC. The gene calls are TRBV3-1 (or the pseudogene TRBV3-2) and TRBJ1-2; tentative D call: TRBD1 (5 bases). With 6 bases removed from V and 7 bases from J, the gap between germline ends came to 12 bases. CDR3 size: 12 residues. Germline V gene sequence: CDR1 LGHDT, CDR2 YNNKEL (reference sequence).

The genes are TRBV3-1 (or the pseudogene TRBV3-2) and TRBJ2-7; 8 bases agree with TRBD2. J gave up 6 bases and V 3 bases, and 4 bases lay outside the gene matches. Looked up from germline, CDR1 is LGHDT and CDR2 is YNNKEL (reference sequence). The CDR3 is made up of 13 amino acids. The CDR3 region has the DNA TGTGCCAGCAGCCAGGGAAGCGGGGGCGAGCAGTACTTC. It translates to CASSQGSGGEQYF.

This rearrangement joins TRBV27 to TRBJ1-4; no clear D. Germline CDR1 reads MNHEY; CDR2 reads SMNVEV (reference sequence). The CDR3 extends over 14 amino acids. Trimming took off 5 bases at V and 8 bases at J, with 15 bases between the two ends. The CDR3 nucleotides are TGTGCCAGCAGTCCCGACGGACCGGGGGAAAAACTGTTTTTT. Residues: CASSPDGPGEKLFF.

The table lists this clone with many counts. The chain is built from TRBV12-3 or TRBV12-4 and TRBJ1-5, with D possibly being TRBD1 (5 bases). Trimming took off 7 bases at V and 7 bases at J, with 14 bases between the two ends. The CDR3 sequence is 13 residues long. The CDR3 is CASTLGGGQPQHF. For the CDR3, the DNA is TGTGCCAGCACCTTGGGGGGTGGGCAGCCCCAGCATTTT.

The CDR3 sequence is CASSVRAGSMNTEAFF. The CDR3 nucleotides read TGTGCCAGCAGTGTTCGGGCGGGAAGCATGAACACTGAAGCTTTCTTT. The chain combines TRBV6-1 with TRBJ1-1; D gene ambiguous. Trimming left V 4 bases short and J 0 bases short, with 15 bases between. Germline V gene sequence: CDR1 MNHNS, CDR2 SASEGT. The CDR3 covers 16 residues.

Written as DNA, the CDR3 is TGTGCCAGCAGCCCAAGCGGGGGGTCGCTGGGCACAGATACGCAGTATTTT. The encoded protein is CASSPSGGSLGTDTQYF. This chain uses TRBV3-1 (or the pseudogene TRBV3-2) with TRBJ2-3; TRBD2 matches 9 bases. Germline values: CDR1 LGHDT, CDR2 YNNKEL (reference sequence). The CDR3 has 17 amino acids. J lost 1 base, V lost 4 bases, and 9 bases had no gene match.

This chain joins TRBV7-8 and TRBJ1-1; no clear D. The length of the CDR3 is 14 residues. In germline, CDR1 is SGHVS, CDR2 FQNEAQ. The V and J ends lost 5 bases and 8 bases respectively, with 18 bases between them. CDR3 DNA: TGTGCCAGCAGCGTTATAAGTGGATACTACGAAGCTTTCTTT. Protein: CASSVISGYYEAFF.

The gene calls are TRBV18 and TRBJ2-7; tentatively, D is TRBD1 (6 bases). The germline CDR1 and CDR2 sequences are KGHSH and LQKENI. The CDR3 spans 15 residues. V dropped 3 bases and J dropped 9 bases, with 21 bases sitting between them. The CDR3 reads CASSPNRELNGGQYF. The CDR3 nucleotides are TGTGCCAGCTCACCTAACAGGGAACTCAATGGTGGGCAGTACTTC.

The genes are TRBV30 and TRBJ2-2, with D perhaps TRBD1 (5 bases). Trimming pared 0 bases from V and 3 bases from J, leaving 14 bases between. The germline CDR1 and CDR2 sequences are GTSNPN and SVGIG (reference sequence). The CDR3 extends over 16 amino acids. The CDR3 DNA reads as TGTGCCTGGAGTGTAGGTGGGGCCTTTCACACCGGGGAGCTGTTTTTT. Translated, it gives CAWSVGGAFHTGELFF.

The chain links TRBV2 to TRBJ1-4; D not resolved. Trimming took 3 bases from V and 8 from J, leaving 10 bases between them. The CDR3 runs 13 residues. CDR1 is SNHLY, CDR2 FYNNEI, per germline. CDR3 loop: CASSEVNGEKLFF. DNA of the CDR3: TGTGCCAGCAGTGAGGTAAATGGCGAAAAACTGTTTTTT.

This clone was counted a single time. The chain links TRBV16 to TRBJ1-5, with 8 nucleotides matching TRBD1. The CDR3 contains 16 residues. From germline, CDR1 is KGHSY and CDR2 FQNENV. Trimming at V came to 2 bases and at J to 4 bases, leaving 7 bases not matched to a gene. CDR3 amino acids: CASSQDPGQVNQPQHF. CDR3 in DNA: TGTGCCAGCAGCCAAGACCCGGGACAGGTGAATCAGCCCCAGCATTTT.

CDR3 protein: CASSRDAGGAGEKLFF. As DNA, the CDR3 is TGCGCCAGCAGCCGAGATGCAGGGGGCGCGGGGGAAAAACTGTTTTTT. This chain links TRBV4-1 with TRBJ1-4; 8 bases align to TRBD1. V dropped 4 bases and J dropped 8; count of bases not matched to a gene: 12. Germline values: CDR1 MGHRA, CDR2 YSYEKL. The CDR3 runs 16 residues.

Details on this clone: Other DNA sequences of this sample code for an identical CDR3. The chain has TRBV11-2 and TRBJ2-3; tentatively, D is TRBD2 (5 bases). The germline gives CDR1 SGHAT, CDR2 FQNNGV. The CDR3 contains 15 residues. V lost 5 bases and J 0 bases, leaving 12 bases between the germline ends. The CDR3 nucleotides are TGTGCCAGCAGCCTTAACTCGGGGAGCACAGATACGCAGTATTTT. This sequence encodes CASSLNSGSTDTQYF.

This chain links TRBV30 with TRBJ2-7, with 9 bases lining up with TRBD1. The CDR3 contains 13 residues. CDR1 and CDR2 from the germline V gene are GTSNPN and SVGIG (reference sequence). V lost 5 bases and J lost 6; bases outside the gene matches: 8. CDR3 coding DNA: TGTGCCTGGCAGCCGGGACAGGGTGCCGAGCAGTACTTC. Amino acids: CAWQPGQGAEQYF.

This clone has a single count. The chain recombines TRBV11-2 with TRBJ1-3; D ambiguous. V lost 6 bases, J lost 0 bases, and 9 bases lay in between. This CDR3 has 14 residues. The germline V gene has CDR1 SGHAT and CDR2 FQNNGV. The CDR3 region has the DNA TGTGCCAGCAGAGTTCGGGGCTCTGGAAACACCATATATTTT. Protein: CASRVRGSGNTIYF.

The V gene is TRBV27, the J gene TRBJ2-3, with a weak D call TRBD2 (5 bases). CDR1 MNHEY and CDR2 SMNVEV come from the germline V gene (reference sequence). The CDR3 is made up of 15 amino acids. V was clipped by 5 bases and J by 2 bases, with 14 bases between them. The DNA for the CDR3 is TGTGCCAGCAGTAGCGGAGGCCCGACCACAGATACGCAGTATTTT. Its protein is CASSSGGPTTDTQYF.